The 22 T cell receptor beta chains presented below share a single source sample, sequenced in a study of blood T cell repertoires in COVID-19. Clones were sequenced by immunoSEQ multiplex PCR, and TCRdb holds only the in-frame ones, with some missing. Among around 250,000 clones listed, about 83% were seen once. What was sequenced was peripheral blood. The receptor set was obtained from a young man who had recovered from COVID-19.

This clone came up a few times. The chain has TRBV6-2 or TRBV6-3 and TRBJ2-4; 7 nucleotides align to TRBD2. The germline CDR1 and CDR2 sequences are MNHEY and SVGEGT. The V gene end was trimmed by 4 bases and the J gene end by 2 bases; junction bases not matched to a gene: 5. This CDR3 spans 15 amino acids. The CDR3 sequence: CASSWGGDSKNIQYF. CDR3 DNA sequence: TGTGCCAGCAGTTGGGGGGGGGATTCCAAAAACATTCAGTACTTC.

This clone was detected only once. CDR3 sequence (DNA): TGTGCCAGCAGTTACTCTTTCCAGGACAGGGCTGGCTACACCTTC. Protein sequence: CASSYSFQDRAGYTF. The chain employs TRBV6-5 and TRBJ1-2; TRBD1 matches 8 bases. Germline V lookup: CDR1 MNHEY, CDR2 SVGAGI. The CDR3 has 15 amino acids. J gave up 7 bases and V 0 bases, and 7 bases lay outside the gene matches.

This CDR3 is CASSELQGVQPQHF. The CDR3 nucleotides are TGTGCCAGCAGTGAATTACAGGGGGTTCAGCCCCAGCATTTT. The rearrangement joins TRBV6-1 to TRBJ1-5; the match to TRBD1 covers 8 bases. Germline loops: CDR1 MNHNS, CDR2 SASEGT. With 2 bases clipped from V and 6 bases from J, the junction kept 3 bases outside the gene matches. The CDR3 runs 14 residues.

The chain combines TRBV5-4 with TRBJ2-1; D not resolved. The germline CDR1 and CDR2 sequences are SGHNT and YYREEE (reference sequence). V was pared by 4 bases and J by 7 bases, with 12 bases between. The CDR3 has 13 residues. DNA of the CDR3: TGTGCCAGCAGCAGAGGCTCCACGAATGAGCAGTTCTTC. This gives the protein CASSRGSTNEQFF.

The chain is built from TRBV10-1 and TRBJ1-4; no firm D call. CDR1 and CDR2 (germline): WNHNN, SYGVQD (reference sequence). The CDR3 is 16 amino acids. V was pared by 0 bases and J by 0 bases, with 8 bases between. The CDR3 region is CASSESGGATNEKLFF. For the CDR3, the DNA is TGCGCCAGCAGTGAGTCAGGTGGAGCAACTAATGAAAAACTGTTTTTT.

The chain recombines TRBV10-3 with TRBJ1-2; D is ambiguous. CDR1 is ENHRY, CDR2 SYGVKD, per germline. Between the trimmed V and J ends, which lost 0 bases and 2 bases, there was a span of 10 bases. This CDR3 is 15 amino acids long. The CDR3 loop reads CAISESGRKNYGYTF. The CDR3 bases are TGTGCCATCAGTGAGTCGGGCAGAAAAAACTATGGCTACACCTTC.

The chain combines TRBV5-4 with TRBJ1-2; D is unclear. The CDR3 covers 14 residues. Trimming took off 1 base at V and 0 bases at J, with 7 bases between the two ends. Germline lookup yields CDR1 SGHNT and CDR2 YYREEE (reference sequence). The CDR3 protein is CASSLPGTNYGYTF. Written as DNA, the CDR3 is TGTGCCAGCAGCTTGCCGGGGACTAACTATGGCTACACCTTC. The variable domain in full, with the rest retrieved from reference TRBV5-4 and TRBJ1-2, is ETGVTQSPTHLIKTRGQQVTLRCSSQSGHNTVSWYQQALGQGPQFIFQYYREEENGRGNFPPRFSGLQFPNYSSELNVNALELDDSALYLCASSLPGTNYGYTFGSGTRLTVV.

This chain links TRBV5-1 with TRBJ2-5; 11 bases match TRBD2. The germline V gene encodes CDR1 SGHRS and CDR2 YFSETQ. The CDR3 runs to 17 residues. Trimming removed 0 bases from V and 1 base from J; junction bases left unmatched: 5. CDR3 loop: CASSLASLAGGQETQYF. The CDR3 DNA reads TGCGCCAGCAGCTTGGCATCCCTAGCGGGGGGCCAAGAGACCCAGTACTTC.

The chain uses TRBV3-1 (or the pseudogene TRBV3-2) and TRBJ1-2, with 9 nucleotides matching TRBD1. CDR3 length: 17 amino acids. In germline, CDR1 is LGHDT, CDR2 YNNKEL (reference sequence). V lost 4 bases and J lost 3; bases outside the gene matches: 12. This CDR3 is CASSPTGQGIVYYGYTF. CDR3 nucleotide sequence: TGTGCCAGCAGCCCAACGGGACAGGGAATAGTGTACTATGGCTACACCTTC.

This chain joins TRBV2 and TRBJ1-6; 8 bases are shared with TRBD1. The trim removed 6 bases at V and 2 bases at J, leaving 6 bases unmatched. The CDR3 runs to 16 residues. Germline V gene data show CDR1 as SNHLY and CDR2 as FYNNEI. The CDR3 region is CASRRTGTTYNSPLHF. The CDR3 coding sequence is TGTGCCAGCAGAAGGACAGGGACCACCTATAATTCACCCCTCCACTTT. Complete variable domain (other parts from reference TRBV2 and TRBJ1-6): EPEVTQTPSHQVTQMGQEVILRCVPISNHLYFYWYRQILGQKVEFLVSFYNNEISEKSEIFDDQFSVERPDGSNFTLKIRSTKLEDSAMYFCASRRTGTTYNSPLHFGNGTRLTVT.

The CDR3, as DNA: TGTGCTAGTGGTCCCAGTGGACTTCAGTCGGATACGCAGTATTTT. It specifies CASGPSGLQSDTQYF. The chain combines TRBV12-5 with TRBJ2-3, with a possible D match to TRBD2 (5 bases). This CDR3 comprises 15 residues. The germline gives CDR1 LGHNT, CDR2 FRNRAP. Deletions cut 5 bases from V and 6 bases from J, with 18 bases between.

CDR3 DNA: TGTGCCAGCGCTCTAGCGGGGGTTCCAGATACGCAGTATTTT. It translates to CASALAGVPDTQYF. This rearrangement joins TRBV25-1 to TRBJ2-3; TRBD2 agrees at 10 bases. The CDR3 consists of 14 residues. Germline V lookup: CDR1 MGHDK, CDR2 SYGVNS. J lost 4 bases, V lost 8 bases, and 6 bases had no gene match.

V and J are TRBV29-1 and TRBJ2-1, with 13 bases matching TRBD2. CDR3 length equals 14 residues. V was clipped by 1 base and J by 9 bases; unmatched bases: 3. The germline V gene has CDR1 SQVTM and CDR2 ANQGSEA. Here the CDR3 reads CSVEALAGGLEQFF. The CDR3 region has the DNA TGCAGCGTTGAAGCACTAGCGGGGGGGCTTGAGCAGTTCTTC.

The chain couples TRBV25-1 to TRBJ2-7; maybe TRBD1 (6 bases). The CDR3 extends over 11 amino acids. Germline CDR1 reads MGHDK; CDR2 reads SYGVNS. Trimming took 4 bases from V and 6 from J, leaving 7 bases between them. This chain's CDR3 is CASSGGGEQYF. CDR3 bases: TGTGCCAGCAGTGGAGGGGGCGAGCAGTACTTC.

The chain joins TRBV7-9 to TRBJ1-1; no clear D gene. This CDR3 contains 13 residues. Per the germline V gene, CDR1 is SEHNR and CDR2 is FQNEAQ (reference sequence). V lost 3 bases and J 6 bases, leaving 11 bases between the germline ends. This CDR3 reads CASSLLVGAEAFF. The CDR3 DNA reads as TGTGCCAGCAGCTTGTTAGTGGGCGCTGAAGCTTTCTTT. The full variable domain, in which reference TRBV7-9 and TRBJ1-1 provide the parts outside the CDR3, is DTGVSQNPRHKITKRGQNVTFRCDPISEHNRLYWYRQTLGQGPEFLTYFQNEAQLEKSRLLSDRFSAERPKGSFSTLEIQRTEQGDSAMYLCASSLLVGAEAFFGQGTRLTVV.

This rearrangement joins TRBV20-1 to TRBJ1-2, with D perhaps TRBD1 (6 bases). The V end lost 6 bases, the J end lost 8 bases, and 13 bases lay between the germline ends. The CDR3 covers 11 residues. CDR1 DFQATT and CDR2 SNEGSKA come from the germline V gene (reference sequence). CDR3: CSARNREGYTF. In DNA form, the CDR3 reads TGCAGTGCGAGGAACAGGGAAGGCTACACCTTC.

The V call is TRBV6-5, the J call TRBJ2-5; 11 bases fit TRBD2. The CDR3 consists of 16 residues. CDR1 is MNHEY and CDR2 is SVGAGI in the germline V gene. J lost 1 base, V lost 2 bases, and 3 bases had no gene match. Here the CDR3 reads CASSYTLAGGQETQYF. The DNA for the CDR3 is TGTGCCAGCAGTTACACGCTAGCGGGGGGCCAAGAGACCCAGTACTTC.

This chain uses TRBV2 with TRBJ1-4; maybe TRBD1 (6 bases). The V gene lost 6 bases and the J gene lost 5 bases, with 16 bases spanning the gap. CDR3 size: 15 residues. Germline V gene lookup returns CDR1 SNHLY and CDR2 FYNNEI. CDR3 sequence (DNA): TGTGCCAGCAGCGAGGGAGCAGGGGTAAATGAAAAACTGTTTTTT. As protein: CASSEGAGVNEKLFF.

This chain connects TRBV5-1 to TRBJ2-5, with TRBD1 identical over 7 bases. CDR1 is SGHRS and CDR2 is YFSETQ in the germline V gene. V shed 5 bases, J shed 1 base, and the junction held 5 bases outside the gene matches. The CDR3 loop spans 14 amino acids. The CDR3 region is CASSRDSSQETQYF. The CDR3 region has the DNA TGCGCCAGCAGTAGGGACAGCAGCCAAGAGACCCAGTACTTC.

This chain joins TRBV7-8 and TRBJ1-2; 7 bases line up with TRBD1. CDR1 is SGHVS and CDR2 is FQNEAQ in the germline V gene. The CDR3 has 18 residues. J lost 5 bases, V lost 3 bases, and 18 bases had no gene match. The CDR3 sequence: CASSFRRTVDRETYGYTF. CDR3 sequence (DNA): TGTGCCAGCAGCTTCCGTAGGACGGTAGACAGGGAAACTTATGGCTACACCTTC.

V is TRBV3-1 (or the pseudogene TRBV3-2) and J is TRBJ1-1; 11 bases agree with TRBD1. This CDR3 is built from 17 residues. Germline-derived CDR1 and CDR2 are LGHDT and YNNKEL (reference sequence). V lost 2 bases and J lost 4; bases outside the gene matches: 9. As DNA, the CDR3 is TGTGCCAGCAGCCAACAAACCGTTGGGACAGGGGGCACTGAAGCTTTCTTT. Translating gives CASSQQTVGTGGTEAFF.

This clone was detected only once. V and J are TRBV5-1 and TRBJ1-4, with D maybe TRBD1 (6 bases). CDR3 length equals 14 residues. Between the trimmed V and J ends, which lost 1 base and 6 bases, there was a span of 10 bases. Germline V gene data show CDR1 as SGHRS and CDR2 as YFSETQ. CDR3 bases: TGCGCCAGCAGCTTGCTAGGGGGGGATGAAAAACTGTTTTTT. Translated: CASSLLGGDEKLFF.